This T cell receptor (beta chain) was retrieved from a study of T cell changes during pregnancy in multiple sclerosis. The CDR3 length is 12 residues. V shed 1 base and J 5 bases; nucleotides not matched to a gene: 1. Germline-derived CDR1 and CDR2 are GTSNPN and SVGIG (reference sequence). Sequenced by immunoSEQ multiplex PCR; TCRdb stores in-frame clones only, minus some. The table includes some 40,000 clones, about 89% detected once. This receptor was obtained from a female donor with multiple sclerosis, enrolled in a pregnancy study. Material: CD4+ T cells from peripheral blood mononuclear cells, obtained in the first trimester of pregnancy. The chain has TRBV30 and TRBJ2-5; 7 positions match TRBD1. CDR3 residues: CAWSGQGETQYF. The CDR3 DNA reads as TGTGCCTGGAGTGGACAGGGCGAGACCCAGTACTTC.